This TCR beta chain came from a study of T cell responses to AZD1222 COVID-19 vaccine. Study results and caveats: Of the AZD1222 recipients, only 5 to 7 were seropositive at baseline.

The CDR3 has 17 amino acids. V lost 3 bases and J lost 0, with 13 bases in between. The V gene's germline CDR1 is SGHRS and CDR2 YFSETQ. Only in-frame clones appear in the TCRdb table, and some are missing; sequencing was by immunoSEQ multiplex PCR. This table holds 150,000 or so clones, roughly 92% found once. Note on this clone: The antigen is not known.

The sample was peripheral blood, taken on day 0 of AZD1222 vaccination. The chain links TRBV5-1 to TRBJ1-6, with D possibly being TRBD1 (6 bases). This clonotype was obtained from an adult in good health. CDR3: CASSYRDTSSYNSPLHF. The CDR3 DNA sequence: TGCGCCAGCAGCTACCGGGACACGAGCTCCTATAATTCACCCCTCCACTTT.